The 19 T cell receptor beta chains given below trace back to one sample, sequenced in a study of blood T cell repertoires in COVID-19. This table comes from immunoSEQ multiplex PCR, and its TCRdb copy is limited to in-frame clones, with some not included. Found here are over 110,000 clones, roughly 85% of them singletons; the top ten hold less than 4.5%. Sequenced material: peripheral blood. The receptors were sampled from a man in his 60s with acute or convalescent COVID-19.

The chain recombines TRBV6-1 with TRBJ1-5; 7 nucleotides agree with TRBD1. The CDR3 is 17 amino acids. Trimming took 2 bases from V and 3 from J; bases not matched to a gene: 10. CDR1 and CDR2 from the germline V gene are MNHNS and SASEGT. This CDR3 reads CASSEWFGRGNNQPQHF. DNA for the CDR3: TGTGCCAGCAGTGAATGGTTCGGCAGGGGGAACAATCAGCCCCAGCATTTT.

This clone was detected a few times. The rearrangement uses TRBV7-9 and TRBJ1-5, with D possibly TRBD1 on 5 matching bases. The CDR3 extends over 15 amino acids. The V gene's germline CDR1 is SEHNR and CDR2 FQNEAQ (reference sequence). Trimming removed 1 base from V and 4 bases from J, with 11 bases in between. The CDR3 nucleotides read TGTGCCAGCAGCTTAGACGGCAGGGAAAATCAGCCCCAGCATTTT. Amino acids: CASSLDGRENQPQHF.

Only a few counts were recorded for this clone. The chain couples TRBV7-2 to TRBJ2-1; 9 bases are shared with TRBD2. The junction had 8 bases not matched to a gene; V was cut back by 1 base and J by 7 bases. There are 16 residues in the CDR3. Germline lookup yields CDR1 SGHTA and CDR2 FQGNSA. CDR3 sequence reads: CASSLEGTSRRNEQFF. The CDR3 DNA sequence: TGTGCCAGCAGCTTAGAGGGGACTAGCCGGCGGAATGAGCAGTTCTTC.

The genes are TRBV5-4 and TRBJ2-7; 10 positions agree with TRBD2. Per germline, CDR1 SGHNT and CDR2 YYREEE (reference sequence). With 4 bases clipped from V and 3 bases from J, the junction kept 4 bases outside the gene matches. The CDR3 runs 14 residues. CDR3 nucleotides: TGTGCCAGCAGCGGAAGCGGGAGGGTCTACGAGCAGTACTTC. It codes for CASSGSGRVYEQYF.

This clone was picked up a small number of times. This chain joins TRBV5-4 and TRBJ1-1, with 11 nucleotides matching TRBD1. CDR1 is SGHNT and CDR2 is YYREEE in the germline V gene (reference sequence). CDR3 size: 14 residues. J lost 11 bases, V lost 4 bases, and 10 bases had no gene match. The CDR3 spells CASSPAGTGGRAFF. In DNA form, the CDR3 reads TGTGCCAGCAGCCCCGCCGGGACAGGGGGAAGGGCTTTCTTT.

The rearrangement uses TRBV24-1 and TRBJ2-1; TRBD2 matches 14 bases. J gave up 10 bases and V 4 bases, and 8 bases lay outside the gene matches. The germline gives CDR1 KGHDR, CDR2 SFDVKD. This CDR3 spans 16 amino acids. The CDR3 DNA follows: TGTGCCACCAGTGAACGGCCGGGACTAGCGGGAGTCGAGCAGTTCTTC. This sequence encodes CATSERPGLAGVEQFF.

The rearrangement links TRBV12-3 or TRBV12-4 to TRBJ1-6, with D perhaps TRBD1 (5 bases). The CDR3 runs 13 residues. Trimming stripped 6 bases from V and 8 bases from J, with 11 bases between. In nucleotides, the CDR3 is TGTGCCAGCAGCCTTGGGGGGGATTCACCCCTCCACTTT. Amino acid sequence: CASSLGGDSPLHF.

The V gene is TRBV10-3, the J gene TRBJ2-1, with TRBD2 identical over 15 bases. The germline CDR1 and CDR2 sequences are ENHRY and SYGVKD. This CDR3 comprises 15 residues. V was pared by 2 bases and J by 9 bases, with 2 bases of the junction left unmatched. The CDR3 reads CAISEGLAGGGEQFF. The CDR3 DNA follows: TGTGCCATCAGTGAGGGACTAGCGGGAGGGGGTGAGCAGTTCTTC.

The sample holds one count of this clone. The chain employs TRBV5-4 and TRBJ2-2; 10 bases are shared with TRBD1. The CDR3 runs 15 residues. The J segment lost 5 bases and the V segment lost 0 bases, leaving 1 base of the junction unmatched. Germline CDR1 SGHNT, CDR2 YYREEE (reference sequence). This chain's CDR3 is CASSLVDRGTGELFF. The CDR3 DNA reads TGTGCCAGCAGCTTGGTGGACAGGGGGACCGGGGAGCTGTTTTTT.

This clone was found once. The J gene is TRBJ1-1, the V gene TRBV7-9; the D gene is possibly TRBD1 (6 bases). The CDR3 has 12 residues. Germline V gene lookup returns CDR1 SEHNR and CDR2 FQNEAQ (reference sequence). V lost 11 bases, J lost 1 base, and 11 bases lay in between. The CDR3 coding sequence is TGTGCCGTGCGGACAGCGAACACTGAAGCTTTCTTT. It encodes CAVRTANTEAFF.

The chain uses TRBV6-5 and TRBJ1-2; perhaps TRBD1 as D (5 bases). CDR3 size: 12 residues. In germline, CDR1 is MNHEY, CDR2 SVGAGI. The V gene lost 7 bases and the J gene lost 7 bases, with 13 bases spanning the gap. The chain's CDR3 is CASTGGISGYTF. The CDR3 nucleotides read TGTGCCAGCACTGGGGGGATCAGTGGCTACACCTTC.

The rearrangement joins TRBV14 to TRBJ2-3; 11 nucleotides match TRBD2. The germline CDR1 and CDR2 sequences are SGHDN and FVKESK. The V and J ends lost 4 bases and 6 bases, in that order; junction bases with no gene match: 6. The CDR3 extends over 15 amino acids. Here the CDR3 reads CASSLLPSGRDTQYF. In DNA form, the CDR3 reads TGTGCCAGCAGCCTACTTCCTAGCGGGAGGGATACGCAGTATTTT. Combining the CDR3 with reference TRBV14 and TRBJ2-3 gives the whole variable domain EAGVTQFPSHSVIEKGQTVTLRCDPISGHDNLYWYRRVMGKEIKFLLHFVKESKQDESGMPNNRFLAERTGGTYSTLKVQPAELEDSGVYFCASSLLPSGRDTQYFGPGTRLTVL.

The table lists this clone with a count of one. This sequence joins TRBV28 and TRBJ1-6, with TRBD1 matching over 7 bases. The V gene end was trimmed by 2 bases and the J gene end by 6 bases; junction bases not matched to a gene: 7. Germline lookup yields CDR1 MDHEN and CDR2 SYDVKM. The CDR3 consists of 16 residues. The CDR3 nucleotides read TGTGCCAGCAGTTTAGGGGGGACAGCAGCTAATTCACCCCTCCACTTT. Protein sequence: CASSLGGTAANSPLHF.

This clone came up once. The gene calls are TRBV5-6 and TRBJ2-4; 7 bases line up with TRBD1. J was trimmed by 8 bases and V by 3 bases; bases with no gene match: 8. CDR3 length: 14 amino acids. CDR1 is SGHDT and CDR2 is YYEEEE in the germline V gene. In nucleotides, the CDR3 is TGTGCCAGCAGCTCCCGACAGGGCCTGGACATTCAGTACTTC. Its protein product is CASSSRQGLDIQYF.

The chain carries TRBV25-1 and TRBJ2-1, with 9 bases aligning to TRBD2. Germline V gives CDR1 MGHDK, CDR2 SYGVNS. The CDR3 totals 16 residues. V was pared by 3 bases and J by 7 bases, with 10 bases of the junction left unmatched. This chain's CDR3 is CASSESSGALLNEQFF. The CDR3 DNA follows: TGTGCCAGCAGTGAGTCTAGCGGGGCCCTCCTGAATGAGCAGTTCTTC. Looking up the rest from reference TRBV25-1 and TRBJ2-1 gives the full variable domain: EADIYQTPRYLVIGTGKKITLECSQTMGHDKMYWYQQDPGMELHLIHYSYGVNSTEKGDLSSESTVSRIRTEHFPLTLESARPSHTSQYLCASSESSGALLNEQFFGPGTRLTVL.

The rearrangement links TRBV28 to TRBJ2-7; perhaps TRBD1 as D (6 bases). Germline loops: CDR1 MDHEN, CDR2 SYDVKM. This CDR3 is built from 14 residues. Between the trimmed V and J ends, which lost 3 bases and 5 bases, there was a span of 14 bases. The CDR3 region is CASSLTGTNHEQYF. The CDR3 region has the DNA TGTGCCAGCAGTTTGACCGGGACAAACCACGAGCAGTACTTC.

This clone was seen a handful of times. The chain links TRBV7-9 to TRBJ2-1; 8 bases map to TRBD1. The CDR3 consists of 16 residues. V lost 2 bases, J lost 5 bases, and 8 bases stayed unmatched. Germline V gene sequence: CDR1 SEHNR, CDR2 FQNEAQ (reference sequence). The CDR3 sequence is CASSLSSQGAHNEQFF. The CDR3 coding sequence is TGTGCCAGCAGCTTATCGTCCCAGGGGGCGCACAATGAGCAGTTCTTC.

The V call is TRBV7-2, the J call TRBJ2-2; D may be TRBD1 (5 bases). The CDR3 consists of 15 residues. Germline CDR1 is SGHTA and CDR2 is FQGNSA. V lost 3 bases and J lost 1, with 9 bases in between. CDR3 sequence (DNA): TGTGCCAGCAGCTTTGGGGCCGTGAACACCGGGGAGCTGTTTTTT. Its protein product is CASSFGAVNTGELFF.

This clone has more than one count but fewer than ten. The CDR3, as DNA: TGTGCCAGCAGCCCCGGGACAGGGACTGGAAACACCATATATTTT. Protein: CASSPGTGTGNTIYF. The V and J genes are TRBV7-2 and TRBJ1-3; 9 positions agree with TRBD1. This CDR3 has 15 residues. Germline lookup yields CDR1 SGHTA and CDR2 FQGNSA. Trimming removed 5 bases from V and 2 bases from J; junction bases left unmatched: 4.